Sequencing of this T cell receptor beta chain was carried out in a study of blood T cells in healthy people across ages. A second PCR of about 7 to 12 cycles used a sample-barcoded 5' primer and a J-beta primer mix. TCRdb re-analysed the 5' RACE reads in MiXCR, keeping a single row per CDR3 protein. The table has around 1,500,000 distinct CDR3 sequences, roughly 27% seen once. The V end lost 3 bases, the J end lost 3 bases, and 9 bases lay between the germline ends. This CDR3 is 13 amino acids long. Germline V CDR1 and CDR2: MGHDK, SYGVNS. In this sample, this clonotype turned up many times. The gene calls are TRBV25-1 and TRBJ2-7; D is ambiguous. The sequence was obtained from a woman between 25 and 40 years old in good health. What was sequenced was blood. In DNA, the CDR3 is TGTGCCAGCAGTGATCCAGGCTACTACGAGCAGTACTTC. It translates to CASSDPGYYEQYF.